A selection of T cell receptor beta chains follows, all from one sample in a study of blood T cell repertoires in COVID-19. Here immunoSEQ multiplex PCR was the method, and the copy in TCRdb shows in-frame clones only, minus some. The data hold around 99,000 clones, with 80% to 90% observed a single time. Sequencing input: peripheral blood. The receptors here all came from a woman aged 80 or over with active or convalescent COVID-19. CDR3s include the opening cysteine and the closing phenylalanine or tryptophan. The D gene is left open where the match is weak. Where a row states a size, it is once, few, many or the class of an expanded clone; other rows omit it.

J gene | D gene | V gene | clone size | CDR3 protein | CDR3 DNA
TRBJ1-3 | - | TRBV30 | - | CAWSLGLSGNTIYF | TGTGCCTGGAGCCTTGGCCTCTCTGGAAACACCATATATTTT
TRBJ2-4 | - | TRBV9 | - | CASSVGGGDGIQYF | TGTGCCAGCAGCGTAGGTGGAGGGGATGGCATTCAGTACTTC
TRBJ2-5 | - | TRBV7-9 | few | CASSLDRRNQYF | TGTGCCAGCAGCTTAGACAGACGAAACCAGTACTTC
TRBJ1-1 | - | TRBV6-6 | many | CASSYGSGKAEAFF | TGTGCCAGCAGTTACGGGTCAGGGAAGGCTGAAGCTTTCTTT
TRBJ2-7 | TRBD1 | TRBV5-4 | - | CASSPEQGAYEQYF | TGTGCCAGCAGCCCTGAACAGGGGGCCTACGAGCAGTACTTC
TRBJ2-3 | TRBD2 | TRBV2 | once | CASSLTQTSGRGGMADTQYF | TGTGCCAGCAGCCTCACTCAAACTAGCGGGAGAGGGGGGATGGCAGATACGCAGTATTTT
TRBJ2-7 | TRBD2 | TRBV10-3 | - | CAIRLADRYEQYF | TGTGCCATCAGGCTAGCGGACCGTTACGAGCAGTACTTC
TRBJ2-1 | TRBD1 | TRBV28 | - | CASGQGGDEQFF | TGTGCCAGCGGACAGGGAGGCGATGAGCAGTTCTTC
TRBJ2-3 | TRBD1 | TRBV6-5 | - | CATSGQGGTDTQYF | TGTGCCACCTCGGGACAGGGGGGAACAGATACGCAGTATTTT
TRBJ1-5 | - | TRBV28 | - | CASSFRTPSNQPQHF | TGTGCCAGCAGTTTTAGGACACCTAGCAATCAGCCCCAGCATTTT
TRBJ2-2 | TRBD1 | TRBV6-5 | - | CASRRTGPTGELFF | TGTGCCAGCAGGCGGACAGGTCCCACCGGGGAGCTGTTTTTT
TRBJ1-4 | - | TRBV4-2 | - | CASSQDRGGGEKLFF | TGTGCCAGCAGCCAAGACAGGGGCGGAGGTGAAAAACTGTTTTTT
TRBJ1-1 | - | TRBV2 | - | CASSRAGKNTEAFF | TGTGCCAGCAGTCGGGCCGGGAAAAACACTGAAGCTTTCTTT
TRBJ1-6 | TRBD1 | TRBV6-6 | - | CASSPTGQGANSPLHF | TGTGCCAGCAGTCCTACGGGACAGGGGGCTAATTCACCCCTCCACTTT
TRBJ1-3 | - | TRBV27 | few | CASSVDSSGNTIYF | TGTGCCAGCAGTGTAGACAGTTCAGGAAACACCATATATTTT
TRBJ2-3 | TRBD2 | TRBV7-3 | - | CASSLDGRPPDTQYF | TGTGCCAGCAGCTTAGACGGGAGGCCCCCAGATACGCAGTATTTT
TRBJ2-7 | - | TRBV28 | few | CASSSSERMGDEQYF | TGTGCCAGCAGTTCGAGTGAGCGGATGGGCGACGAGCAGTACTTC
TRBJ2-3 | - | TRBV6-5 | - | CASSYRSGTDTQYF | TGTGCCAGCAGTTATCGGTCTGGCACAGATACGCAGTATTTT
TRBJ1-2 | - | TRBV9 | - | CASSVVGGGVGYTF | TGTGCCAGCAGCGTAGTCGGGGGAGGGGTTGGCTACACCTTC
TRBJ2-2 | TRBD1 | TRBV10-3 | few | CAISSVGTGRTGELFF | TGTGCCATCAGTAGTGTCGGGACAGGGCGAACCGGGGAGCTGTTTTTT
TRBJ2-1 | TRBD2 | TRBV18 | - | CASSPRKGRTGGPSEQFF | TGTGCCAGCTCACCCAGAAAGGGGAGGACGGGAGGGCCCTCTGAGCAGTTCTTC
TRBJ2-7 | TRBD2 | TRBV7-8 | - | CASTGTSGYYEQYF | TGTGCCAGCACGGGGACTAGCGGGTACTACGAGCAGTACTTC
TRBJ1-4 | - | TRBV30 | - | CAWSVRGGLNEKLFF | TGTGCCTGGAGTGTACGCGGGGGGCTTAATGAAAAACTGTTTTTT
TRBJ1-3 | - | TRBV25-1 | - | CASSGGGTTIYF | TGTGCCAGCAGTGGGGGGGGAACCACCATATATTTT
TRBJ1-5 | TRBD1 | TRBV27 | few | CASSLTGTDNYSNQPQHF | TGTGCCAGCAGTTTGACCGGGACAGATAACTATAGCAATCAGCCCCAGCATTTT
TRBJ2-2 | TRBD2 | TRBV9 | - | CASGTSGGTGELFF | TGTGCCAGCGGGACTAGCGGAGGCACCGGGGAGCTGTTTTTT
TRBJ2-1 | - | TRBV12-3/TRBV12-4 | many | CASSLSGLNEQFF | TGTGCCAGCAGTTTAAGTGGACTCAATGAGCAGTTCTTC
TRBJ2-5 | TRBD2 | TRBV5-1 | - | CASSLVPRLAGMETQYF | TGCGCCAGCAGCTTGGTTCCCCGACTAGCGGGAATGGAGACCCAGTACTTC
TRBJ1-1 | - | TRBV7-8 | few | CASSLGGTATTEAFF | TGTGCCAGCAGCTTAGGCGGGACGGCGACCACTGAAGCTTTCTTT